This T cell receptor (beta chain) was captured by sequencing in a study of blood T cell repertoires in COVID-19. On the study more broadly: Samples of COVID-19 (acute and convalescent) were obtained from the United States, Italy and Spain. From T cells, B-cell-depleted T cells, or PBMCs came the material, which was cDNA or gDNA.

Sequencing used immunoSEQ multiplex PCR; TCRdb keeps in-frame clones, though not all of them. The sample yields approximately 170,000 clones, around 83% seen once. This CDR3 region has 13 residues. CDR1 and CDR2 (germline): SGHNT, YYREEE (reference sequence). V was cut by 5 bases and J by 0 bases, with 8 bases left in between. V usage is TRBV5-4 and J usage is TRBJ1-1; D is undetermined. The source material was peripheral blood. The receptor was isolated from a woman over 75 in a cohort sampled during active or convalescent COVID-19. The CDR3 DNA reads as TGTGCCAGCAGTCCTAGTATGAACACTGAAGCTTTCTTT. Translated, it gives CASSPSMNTEAFF.